A single sample gave rise to the 27 T cell receptor beta chains below, sequenced in a study of T-cell memory formation after mild COVID-19. TCRdb re-derived calls from the 5' RACE reads in MiXCR, one entry per CDR3 protein. The sample holds roughly 350,000 distinct CDR3 sequences, roughly 21% seen once. Sequenced: PBMCs or a T cell subset sorted from them (not recorded which). These receptors all stem from an adult woman who had mild COVID-19 (a few samples of this study predate the infection). Cell type and time point are not known.

This clonotype was found a few times. The chain has TRBV3-1 and TRBJ2-7; no clear D. This CDR3 is 11 amino acids long. Germline CDR1 and CDR2: LGHDT and YNNKEL (reference sequence). With 5 bases removed from V and 3 bases from J, the gap between germline ends came to 5 bases. CDR3 nucleotide sequence: TGTGCCAGCAGCACTGTCTACGAGCAGTACTTC. It is translated as CASSTVYEQYF.

J is TRBJ2-1 and V is TRBV7-9; 7 positions match TRBD2. From germline, CDR1 is SEHNR and CDR2 FQNEAQ (reference sequence). There are 14 residues in the CDR3. Trimming removed 3 bases from V and 5 bases from J; junction bases left unmatched: 4. The CDR3 reads CASSFSGLHNEQFF. Here the CDR3 DNA reads TGTGCCAGCAGCTTTAGCGGGCTTCACAATGAGCAGTTCTTC.

The chain combines TRBV27 with TRBJ2-5; D may be TRBD1 (5 bases). CDR1 and CDR2 from the germline V gene are MNHEY and SMNVEV (reference sequence). This CDR3 contains 13 residues. V lost 2 bases to trimming and J lost 3 bases, with 7 bases between them. The CDR3 spells CASSLQGKETQYF. DNA for the CDR3: TGTGCCAGCAGTTTACAGGGAAAAGAGACCCAGTACTTC.

In its sample, this clonotype was seen a few times. This chain connects TRBV6-1 to TRBJ2-1; D is uncertain. Germline loops: CDR1 MNHNS, CDR2 SASEGT. The CDR3 loop spans 16 amino acids. Trimming took 3 bases from V and 8 from J, leaving 20 bases between them. The CDR3 DNA reads TGTGCCAGCAGTGAGGACGACCAGACCTCGGCCGATGAGCAGTTCTTC. This gives the protein CASSEDDQTSADEQFF.

This clonotype showed up just a few times. A much larger clone sits a single nucleotide away, making a read error possible. V usage is TRBV3-1 and J usage is TRBJ2-7; no clear D. The V end was cut by 4 bases, the J end by 6 bases, with 19 bases between. This CDR3 region has 15 residues. Germline V gene lookup returns CDR1 LGHDT and CDR2 YNNKEL (reference sequence). CDR3 in DNA: TGTGCCAGCAGCCCGAGTTTCTCGCCTACCTCCGAGCAGTACTTC. Amino acid sequence: CASSPSFSPTSEQYF.

The J gene is TRBJ2-2, the V gene TRBV12-3 or TRBV12-4; D is perhaps TRBD2 (7 bases). The CDR3 spans 16 residues. Deletions cut 3 bases from V and 0 bases from J, with 11 bases between. Here the CDR3 reads CASSFGGLTNTGELFF. In DNA, the CDR3 is TGTGCCAGCAGTTTCGGGGGGCTCACGAACACCGGGGAGCTGTTTTTT.

The chain is built from TRBV7-9 and TRBJ1-2, with a weak D call TRBD1 (6 bases). There are 15 residues in the CDR3. Germline V lookup: CDR1 SEHNR, CDR2 FQNEAQ (reference sequence). V dropped 8 bases and J dropped 3 bases, with 19 bases sitting between them. This CDR3 reads CASSSGGSWDYGYTF. In DNA, the CDR3 is TGTGCCAGCTCCTCGGGGGGCTCGTGGGACTATGGCTACACCTTC.

This clonotype was seen a handful of times. The chain is built from TRBV12-3 or TRBV12-4 and TRBJ2-2; 7 nucleotides match TRBD1. The trim removed 1 base at V and 4 bases at J, leaving 6 bases unmatched. The CDR3 has 16 residues. DNA of the CDR3: TGTGCCAGCAGTTTAGGGGAGACAGGGTTCACCGGGGAGCTGTTTTTT. Translated, it gives CASSLGETGFTGELFF.

The rearrangement uses TRBV6-5 and TRBJ1-2; TRBD1 aligns across 10 bases. With 6 bases clipped from V and 2 bases from J, the junction kept 12 bases outside the gene matches. This CDR3 is built from 17 residues. Germline V CDR1 and CDR2: MNHEY, SVGAGI. CDR3 coding DNA: TGTGCCAGCAGCTTCCTCGGGACAGGGGAGACGAACTATGGCTACACCTTC. Translation: CASSFLGTGETNYGYTF.

This chain joins TRBV7-9 and TRBJ2-7; 9 nucleotides line up with TRBD1. Looked up from germline, CDR1 is SEHNR and CDR2 is FQNEAQ (reference sequence). This CDR3 is built from 15 residues. Trimming took 5 bases from V and 5 from J; bases not matched to a gene: 10. The CDR3 sequence: CASSGGRQGDDEQYF. Here the CDR3 DNA reads TGTGCCAGCAGCGGCGGAAGACAGGGGGACGACGAGCAGTACTTC.

This rearrangement joins TRBV6-5 to TRBJ2-7; possible D gene TRBD2, 7 bases. This CDR3 is built from 14 residues. CDR1 and CDR2 (germline): MNHEY, SVGAGI. V lost 2 bases to trimming and J lost 6 bases, with 14 bases between them. The CDR3 sequence is CASSYDGGRPEQYF. CDR3 bases: TGTGCCAGCAGTTACGACGGGGGGCGACCCGAGCAGTACTTC.

The chain has TRBV6-5 and TRBJ2-5, with D perhaps matching TRBD2 (6 bases). Per germline, CDR1 MNHEY and CDR2 SVGAGI. V lost 6 bases, J lost 5 bases, and 16 bases lay in between. CDR3 length: 14 residues. The CDR3 loop is CASRSVRERETQYF. The CDR3 DNA is TGTGCCAGCAGGTCGGTCCGGGAGAGGGAGACCCAGTACTTC.

This clonotype occurred a few times. The rearrangement links TRBV6-6 to TRBJ2-1; 8 bases align to TRBD2. The CDR3 consists of 16 residues. From germline, CDR1 is MNHNY and CDR2 SVGAGI (reference sequence). The V gene end was trimmed by 6 bases and the J gene end by 0 bases; junction bases not matched to a gene: 7. CDR3 in DNA: TGTGCCAGCAGCCCTGTTCGGGGGGGCTCCTACAATGAGCAGTTCTTC. Translated: CASSPVRGGSYNEQFF.

The chain combines TRBV29-1 with TRBJ2-2; D is ambiguous. Trimming took off 4 bases at V and 6 bases at J, with 12 bases between the two ends. Per the germline V gene, CDR1 is SQVTM and CDR2 is ANQGSEA. This CDR3 is built from 13 residues. Here the CDR3 reads CSVVDGFAGELFF. The CDR3 DNA reads as TGCAGCGTTGTTGACGGGTTCGCCGGGGAGCTGTTTTTT.

This clonotype showed up just a few times. This chain joins TRBV20-1 and TRBJ2-3, with 10 bases aligning to TRBD1. V lost 3 bases to trimming and J lost 9 bases; unmatched junction nucleotides: 12. Germline lookup yields CDR1 DFQATT and CDR2 SNEGSKA (reference sequence). CDR3 length equals 15 residues. In DNA, the CDR3 is TGCAGTGCTAGGGCTGACAGGGGGCCATCGCTGACGCAGTATTTT. Translation: CSARADRGPSLTQYF.

The chain recombines TRBV20-1 with TRBJ2-7; 7 nucleotides agree with TRBD1. The trim removed 3 bases at V and 2 bases at J, leaving 10 bases unmatched. Germline V gives CDR1 DFQATT, CDR2 SNEGSKA (reference sequence). The CDR3 extends over 15 amino acids. The CDR3, as DNA: TGCAGTGCTAGTATGTTGAGGGGGCAGGCCTACGAGCAGTACTTC. The encoded protein is CSASMLRGQAYEQYF.

V usage is TRBV4-3 and J usage is TRBJ2-7; 7 positions agree with TRBD1. The CDR3 totals 15 residues. From germline, CDR1 is LGHNA and CDR2 YSLEER. V was clipped by 0 bases and J by 3 bases; unmatched bases: 5. The CDR3 nucleotides read TGCGCCAGCAGCCAAGATCGAGGGGGCAACTACGAGCAGTACTTC. Translated: CASSQDRGGNYEQYF.

The chain uses TRBV12-3 or TRBV12-4 and TRBJ1-5, with 10 bases fitting TRBD1. V trimming: 7 bases; J trimming: 2 bases; junction bases outside the gene matches: 5. The CDR3 is 15 amino acids. The chain's CDR3 is CASTAGTGGNQPQHF. The CDR3 nucleotides are TGTGCCAGCACGGCCGGGACAGGGGGCAATCAGCCCCAGCATTTT.

The J gene is TRBJ2-3, the V gene TRBV12-3 or TRBV12-4; 10 bases map to TRBD2. The junction had 9 bases not matched to a gene; V was cut back by 9 bases and J by 6 bases. The CDR3 is made up of 14 amino acids. The CDR3 nucleotides read TGTGCCAGAAAACGAGCGGGGGGGGAGGATACGCAGTATTTT. Its translation: CARKRAGGEDTQYF.

The chain employs TRBV27 and TRBJ2-7, with TRBD1 matching 9 bases. Losses at the gene ends were 3 bases for V and 5 bases for J; bases not matched to a gene: 8. In germline, CDR1 is MNHEY, CDR2 SMNVEV (reference sequence). The CDR3 totals 15 residues. CDR3: CASSFRDRVYHEQYF. The CDR3 DNA sequence: TGTGCCAGCAGTTTCCGGGACAGGGTCTACCACGAGCAGTACTTC.

The chain has TRBV12-3 or TRBV12-4 and TRBJ2-1; D is possibly TRBD1 (5 bases). This CDR3 spans 14 amino acids. Trimming shortened V by 7 bases and J by 4 bases, and 14 bases separated the two germline ends. CDR3 residues: CASNVGQGYNEQFF. CDR3 bases: TGTGCCAGCAACGTCGGGCAGGGTTACAATGAGCAGTTCTTC.

This clonotype showed up many times. The chain employs TRBV7-2 and TRBJ2-1; D call uncertain. Germline V lookup: CDR1 SGHTA, CDR2 FQGNSA. V was pared by 3 bases and J by 0 bases, with 6 bases between. The CDR3 length is 14 residues. The CDR3 DNA sequence: TGTGCCAGCAGCTTCTCCGGCTCCTACAATGAGCAGTTCTTC. Translation gives CASSFSGSYNEQFF.

This clonotype was detected a few times. The chain has TRBV5-1 and TRBJ1-4; TRBD1 matches 12 bases. The ends lost 1 base at V and 0 bases at J; junction bases unmatched: 10. The length of the CDR3 is 20 residues. Germline CDR1 and CDR2: SGHRS and YFSETQ. CDR3 sequence (DNA): TGCGCCAGCAGCTTGCCCCCGGGACAGGGGGCGCAAGCAACTAATGAAAAACTGTTTTTT. Translation gives CASSLPPGQGAQATNEKLFF.

A few counts support this clonotype. The gene calls are TRBV3-1 and TRBJ2-7; 7 bases fit TRBD1. The junction had 13 bases not matched to a gene; V was cut back by 3 bases and J by 2 bases. Germline V CDR1 and CDR2: LGHDT, YNNKEL (reference sequence). This CDR3 spans 17 amino acids. The CDR3 region has the DNA TGTGCCAGCAGCCAGACAGTCGGATCAACAGGGGCCTACGAGCAGTACTTC. It translates to CASSQTVGSTGAYEQYF.

There are a few counts of this clonotype. The V gene is TRBV7-7, the J gene TRBJ2-5, with 7 bases aligning to TRBD1. The germline CDR1 and CDR2 sequences are SSHAT and FNYEAQ (reference sequence). This CDR3 spans 14 amino acids. Trimming took 4 bases from V and 2 from J; bases not matched to a gene: 4. CDR3: CASSSSGQQETQYF. The DNA for the CDR3 is TGTGCCAGCAGCTCGTCGGGACAGCAAGAGACCCAGTACTTC.

The rearrangement joins TRBV12-3 or TRBV12-4 to TRBJ2-5; 9 nucleotides match TRBD2. The CDR3 length is 14 residues. V lost 6 bases to trimming and J lost 5 bases; unmatched junction nucleotides: 7. The CDR3 region is CASRIAGAGETQYF. In DNA form, the CDR3 reads TGTGCCAGCAGGATAGCGGGGGCTGGGGAGACCCAGTACTTC.

This clonotype was counted only a few times. The chain links TRBV6-1 to TRBJ1-1, with D tentatively TRBD1 (5 bases). This CDR3 has 13 amino acids. Trimming removed 0 bases from V and 11 bases from J, with 13 bases in between. Germline V lookup: CDR1 MNHNS, CDR2 SASEGT. The CDR3 region is CASSEAGLREAFF. In DNA, the CDR3 is TGTGCCAGCAGTGAAGCGGGACTCAGGGAGGCTTTCTTT.